This T cell receptor beta chain stems from a study of blood T cell repertoires in COVID-19. The CDR3 loop spans 13 amino acids. Looked up from germline, CDR1 is SGHTA and CDR2 is FQGNSA. The V end lost 5 bases, the J end lost 1 base, and 8 bases lay between the germline ends. The table came from immunoSEQ multiplex PCR; TCRdb's copy has only in-frame clones and leaves some out. Of roughly 89,000 clones listed, about 80% were seen once; the top ten hold about a tenth. This clone was observed once. This TCR derives from an older woman with acute or convalescent COVID-19. Sequencing was carried out using peripheral blood. The chain is built from TRBV7-2 and TRBJ1-1; tentatively, D is TRBD1 (5 bases). In nucleotides, the CDR3 is TGTGCCAGCAGCCTCGGACAGAACACTGAAGCTTTCTTT. It is translated as CASSLGQNTEAFF.